The sequence of this T cell receptor beta chain was determined in a study of blood T cell repertoires in COVID-19. Study-wide context: Spain, Italy and the United States supplied samples that represented acute and convalescent COVID-19. T cells, B-cell-depleted T cells, or PBMCs provided the cDNA or gDNA that served as material.

Repertoires were generated with immunoSEQ multiplex PCR, while TCRdb's copy carries only in-frame clones and drops some. The sample holds 190,000 or so clones, about 86% seen once. The germline V gene encodes CDR1 KGHSH and CDR2 LQKENI. Trimming removed 4 bases from V and 4 bases from J; junction bases left unmatched: 6. This CDR3 is 14 amino acids long. Sequencing was carried out using peripheral blood. The chain carries TRBV18 and TRBJ2-5; TRBD2 agrees at 7 bases. This clonotype was sampled from a man in his sixties who had recovered from COVID-19. CDR3 sequence reads: CASSRDYLPETQYF. CDR3 DNA: TGTGCCAGCTCACGGGACTATCTACCAGAGACCCAGTACTTC.